The 32 T cell receptor beta chains reported below all come from one sample, sequenced in a study of shared clonotypes between healthy human individuals. Assay used: immunoSEQ multiplex PCR; TCRdb lists only in-frame clones, some missing. In the table there are roughly 850,000 clones, 96% of which are singletons. The naive CD8 population came from CD45RO-negative cells selected for CCR7, without terminally differentiated effector memory CD45RA+ cells. Sequenced material: naive CD8+ T cells sorted from blood. Every receptor here comes from a man aged 25-45 years in good health.

V usage is TRBV7-9 and J usage is TRBJ2-7, with 10 nucleotides matching TRBD2. J gave up 5 bases and V 8 bases, and 6 bases lay outside the gene matches. This CDR3 region has 13 residues. Germline values: CDR1 SEHNR, CDR2 FQNEAQ (reference sequence). The CDR3 sequence: CASALAGVHEQYF. Here the CDR3 DNA reads TGTGCCAGCGCCCTAGCGGGAGTCCACGAGCAGTACTTC. Together with reference TRBV7-9 and TRBJ2-7, the CDR3 gives the full variable domain: DTGVSQNPRHKITKRGQNVTFRCDPISEHNRLYWYRQTLGQGPEFLTYFQNEAQLEKSRLLSDRFSAERPKGSFSTLEIQRTEQGDSAMYLCASALAGVHEQYFGPGTRLTVT.

Concerning this clone: Other DNA sequences in the same sample also yield this CDR3. The V gene is TRBV7-9, the J gene TRBJ2-1, with unresolved D. Per the germline V gene, CDR1 is SEHNR and CDR2 is FQNEAQ (reference sequence). Trimming pared 5 bases from V and 3 bases from J, leaving 8 bases between. This CDR3 comprises 13 residues. The CDR3: CASSRRNYNEQFF. The CDR3, as DNA: TGTGCCAGCAGCCGAAGGAACTACAATGAGCAGTTCTTC.

The CDR3 DNA reads TGTGCCAGCAGCTTAGTTAGCATCGGAAAGATCTCTGGAAACACCATATATTTT. It translates to CASSLVSIGKISGNTIYF. This chain uses TRBV7-9 with TRBJ1-3; unclear D gene. The CDR3 is made up of 18 amino acids. V was trimmed by 1 base and J by 0 bases, leaving 16 bases between them. Looked up from germline, CDR1 is SEHNR and CDR2 is FQNEAQ (reference sequence).

CDR3 protein: CASTPTGGPYEQYF. CDR3 bases: TGTGCCAGCACCCCGACAGGGGGCCCCTACGAGCAGTACTTC. The rearrangement uses TRBV6-5 and TRBJ2-7; 10 bases are a match to TRBD1. The CDR3 is made up of 14 amino acids. With 7 bases clipped from V and 2 bases from J, the junction kept 5 bases outside the gene matches. Germline values: CDR1 MNHEY, CDR2 SVGAGI.

This rearrangement joins TRBV27 to TRBJ2-5; 7 nucleotides line up with TRBD2. J gave up 5 bases and V 5 bases, and 5 bases lay outside the gene matches. Germline V gene lookup returns CDR1 MNHEY and CDR2 SMNVEV (reference sequence). The CDR3 runs 13 residues. CDR3 region: CASSPPGGETQYF. CDR3 nucleotides: TGTGCCAGCAGTCCGCCCGGGGGGGAGACCCAGTACTTC.

The chain combines TRBV19 with TRBJ2-7; D ambiguous. Looked up from germline, CDR1 is LNHDA and CDR2 is SQIVND (reference sequence). The germline V and J ends were trimmed by 3 bases and 0 bases, with 6 bases remaining between them. The CDR3 is 13 amino acids. In DNA, the CDR3 is TGTGCCAGTAGTATGGGCGCCTCCTACGAGCAGTACTTC. This sequence encodes CASSMGASYEQYF.

The chain is built from TRBV7-2 and TRBJ2-5; 11 bases agree with TRBD2. The V segment lost 5 bases and the J segment 1 base; nucleotides outside the gene matches: 6. The CDR3 has 16 amino acids. Germline CDR1 SGHTA, CDR2 FQGNSA. The CDR3 coding sequence is TGTGCCAGCAGCGCCCGCCTAGCGGGAGGCCAAGAGACCCAGTACTTC. This codes for CASSARLAGGQETQYF.

This clone was counted a single time. This chain links TRBV6-5 with TRBJ2-3; D gene unclear. CDR1 is MNHEY and CDR2 is SVGAGI in the germline V gene. This CDR3 is built from 13 residues. V was clipped by 4 bases and J by 0 bases, with 5 bases between them. The CDR3 sequence: CASSSTSTDTQYF. The DNA for the CDR3 is TGTGCCAGCAGTTCGACTAGCACAGATACGCAGTATTTT.

V gene TRBV7-6 combines with J gene TRBJ2-3, with 7 bases aligning to TRBD1. Germline V gene sequence: CDR1 SGHVS, CDR2 FNYEAQ. This CDR3 spans 14 amino acids. With V trimmed by 5 bases and J by 2 bases, 4 bases remained unmatched. CDR3: CASSPGQNTDTQYF. The CDR3 DNA reads as TGTGCCAGCAGCCCGGGACAGAACACAGATACGCAGTATTTT.

The chain combines TRBV28 with TRBJ2-1; D remains unclear. V dropped 6 bases and J dropped 0 bases, with 12 bases sitting between them. The CDR3 is made up of 15 amino acids. From germline, CDR1 is MDHEN and CDR2 SYDVKM. The CDR3 sequence is CASRERNRSYNEQFF. As DNA, the CDR3 is TGTGCCAGCAGAGAGAGGAATCGCTCCTACAATGAGCAGTTCTTC.

This chain uses TRBV11-2 with TRBJ2-3; D may be TRBD1 (6 bases). CDR3 size: 16 residues. In germline, CDR1 is SGHAT, CDR2 FQNNGV. V gave up 5 bases and J gave up 0 bases, with 15 bases separating them. CDR3 region: CASSLLTGPSTDTQYF. CDR3 bases: TGTGCCAGCAGCCTCCTAACAGGGCCTAGCACAGATACGCAGTATTTT.

This chain connects TRBV27 to TRBJ2-3; D not resolved. V was clipped by 5 bases and J by 7 bases, with 13 bases between them. The CDR3 has 13 residues. Germline V lookup: CDR1 MNHEY, CDR2 SMNVEV (reference sequence). The DNA of the CDR3 is TGTGCCAGCAGTCCGTATGGCCCAAATACGCAGTATTTT. This gives the protein CASSPYGPNTQYF.

The V call is TRBV10-1, the J call TRBJ2-7; D uncertain. Germline assignment: CDR1 WNHNN and CDR2 SYGVQD (reference sequence). The CDR3 sequence is 14 residues long. V was cut by 0 bases and J by 6 bases, with 12 bases left in between. CDR3 residues: CASSESPMPSEQYF. The CDR3 DNA reads TGCGCCAGCAGTGAGTCCCCCATGCCTTCCGAGCAGTACTTC.

As concerns this clone: Other DNA sequences from this sample encode an identical CDR3 as well. The genes are TRBV19 and TRBJ1-5; tentatively, D is TRBD1 (6 bases). With 3 bases removed from V and 0 bases from J, the gap between germline ends came to 9 bases. CDR1 LNHDA and CDR2 SQIVND come from the germline V gene (reference sequence). This CDR3 is 15 amino acids long. The CDR3 sequence is CASSMTGYSNQPQHF. The CDR3 nucleotides are TGTGCCAGTAGTATGACAGGCTATAGCAATCAGCCCCAGCATTTT. Based on the CDR3 plus reference TRBV19 and TRBJ1-5, the full variable domain is DGGITQSPKYLFRKEGQNVTLSCEQNLNHDAMYWYRQDPGQGLRLIYYSQIVNDFQKGDIAEGYSVSREKKESFPLTVTSAQKNPTAFYLCASSMTGYSNQPQHFGDGTRLSIL.

The chain couples TRBV28 to TRBJ2-7; the match to TRBD2 covers 10 bases. This CDR3 has 16 amino acids. Germline lookup yields CDR1 MDHEN and CDR2 SYDVKM. V was clipped by 3 bases and J by 1 base; unmatched bases: 6. CDR3 in DNA: TGTGCCAGCAGTTTTTTCCAGCGGGAGGGTTCCTACGAGCAGTACTTC. Translating it yields CASSFFQREGSYEQYF.

The chain recombines TRBV5-1 with TRBJ2-5, with TRBD2 matching over 9 bases. J lost 2 bases, V lost 1 base, and 9 bases had no gene match. This CDR3 has 17 residues. Germline loops: CDR1 SGHRS, CDR2 YFSETQ. The CDR3 reads CASSLYLAGTSQETQYF. The CDR3 nucleotides read TGCGCCAGCAGCTTGTATCTAGCGGGAACCTCACAAGAGACCCAGTACTTC.

The J gene is TRBJ2-1, the V gene TRBV10-1; D is perhaps TRBD1 or TRBD2 (5 bases each). CDR3 length: 15 amino acids. The germline CDR1 and CDR2 sequences are WNHNN and SYGVQD (reference sequence). Trimming left V 3 bases short and J 5 bases short, with 14 bases between. CDR3 amino acids: CASSEGRGGHNEQFF. CDR3 bases: TGCGCCAGCAGTGAAGGTAGGGGCGGGCACAATGAGCAGTTCTTC.

This rearrangement joins TRBV4-1 to TRBJ2-7, with D tentatively TRBD1 (5 bases). V shed 4 bases and J shed 0 bases, with 13 bases lying between them. The CDR3 sequence is 15 residues long. Germline V CDR1 and CDR2: MGHRA, YSYEKL. The chain's CDR3 is CASSPGWQSSYEQYF. The CDR3 DNA reads TGCGCCAGCAGCCCAGGGTGGCAGAGCTCCTACGAGCAGTACTTC.

The gene calls are TRBV19 and TRBJ2-1; D is possibly TRBD1 (6 bases). Trimming removed 6 bases at V and 9 bases at J, with 12 bases between. There are 12 residues in the CDR3. Germline V gene data show CDR1 as LNHDA and CDR2 as SQIVND (reference sequence). CDR3 DNA sequence: TGTGCCAGTAGAACTCAGGGGTCTGAGCAGTTCTTC. It is translated as CASRTQGSEQFF.

The chain uses TRBV5-4 and TRBJ2-1; D is unresolved. Trimming took 0 bases from V and 7 from J, leaving 11 bases between them. The CDR3 is 14 amino acids. Germline CDR1 and CDR2: SGHNT and YYREEE (reference sequence). As DNA, the CDR3 is TGTGCCAGCAGCTTGGCGACGCTCGCGAATGAGCAGTTCTTC. Amino acid sequence: CASSLATLANEQFF.

CDR3 sequence reads: CASSQTGGNSYEQYF. CDR3 DNA: TGCGCCAGCAGCCAAACAGGGGGCAATTCCTACGAGCAGTACTTC. The rearrangement links TRBV4-1 to TRBJ2-7; 9 bases are a match to TRBD1. V gave up 2 bases and J gave up 1 base; unmatched junction bases: 3. Germline V CDR1 and CDR2: MGHRA, YSYEKL. CDR3 size: 15 residues.

About this clone itself: This specimen includes other DNA sequences encoding the same CDR3. The gene calls are TRBV6-5 and TRBJ1-2; possible D gene TRBD1, 5 bases. Germline CDR1 is MNHEY and CDR2 is SVGAGI. The CDR3 runs 15 residues. Between the trimmed V and J ends, which lost 0 bases and 6 bases, there was a span of 14 bases. The CDR3 DNA reads TGTGCCAGCAGTTACTCATCAGGGAGGGTCGATGGCTACACCTTC. Translated, it gives CASSYSSGRVDGYTF.

The rearrangement uses TRBV7-9 and TRBJ1-1; 7 nucleotides line up with TRBD1. Germline CDR1 and CDR2: SEHNR and FQNEAQ (reference sequence). The J segment lost 6 bases and the V segment lost 8 bases, leaving 6 bases of the junction unmatched. This CDR3 spans 12 amino acids. DNA for the CDR3: TGTGCCAGCTCGGACAGGCAATCTGAAGCTTTCTTT. It encodes CASSDRQSEAFF.

CDR3 DNA: TGTGCCAGCAGTCTGGGTGTCGACAATCAGCCCCAGCATTTT. This encodes CASSLGVDNQPQHF. The J gene is TRBJ1-5, the V gene TRBV28; D gene uncertain. The germline V gene encodes CDR1 MDHEN and CDR2 SYDVKM. Trimming removed 5 bases from V and 3 bases from J, with 11 bases in between. The CDR3 runs to 14 residues.

In DNA, the CDR3 is TGTGCCAGCGAAAACTTCAGACTAGCGGGAGCCCCAGATACGCAGTATTTT. Protein sequence: CASENFRLAGAPDTQYF. V usage is TRBV13 and J usage is TRBJ2-3, with 12 positions matching TRBD2. The germline V gene encodes CDR1 PRHDT and CDR2 FYEKMQ (reference sequence). The trim removed 8 bases at V and 4 bases at J, leaving 13 bases unmatched. The CDR3 runs 17 residues.

This chain joins TRBV7-9 and TRBJ2-3; D possibly corresponds to TRBD2 (8 bases). This CDR3 spans 15 amino acids. CDR1 is SEHNR, CDR2 FQNEAQ, per germline (reference sequence). Trimming took off 5 bases at V and 4 bases at J, with 16 bases between the two ends. This CDR3 reads CASSPTGGGPDTQYF. CDR3 bases: TGTGCCAGCAGCCCAACGGGAGGGGGCCCAGATACGCAGTATTTT.

V gene TRBV23-1 combines with J gene TRBJ1-5; unclear D gene. TRBV23-1 is an ORF; its function is uncertain. CDR3 length equals 14 residues. V lost 0 bases, J lost 6 bases, and 9 bases lay in between. CDR3 DNA sequence: TGCGCCAGCAGTCAATCAGGTGATTTTCAGCCCCAGCATTTT. Amino acids: CASSQSGDFQPQHF.

V usage is TRBV21-1 and J usage is TRBJ2-7; TRBD1, the D gene given by the table, was not confirmed from the DNA. TRBV21-1 is a pseudogene. The CDR3 spans 13 residues. CDR3 nucleotide sequence: TGTGCCAGCACCGTGGGACAGTTATACGAGCAGTACTTC. Residues: CASTVGQLYEQYF.

The genes are TRBV7-2 and TRBJ1-4; 8 nucleotides agree with TRBD1. The CDR3 is made up of 18 amino acids. From germline, CDR1 is SGHTA and CDR2 FQGNSA. The V and J ends lost 2 bases and 6 bases, in that order; junction bases with no gene match: 14. CDR3 in amino acids: CASSLPPGTGVSYEKLFF. DNA of the CDR3: TGTGCCAGCAGCTTACCCCCAGGGACAGGAGTATCCTATGAAAAACTGTTTTTT. Combining the CDR3 with reference TRBV7-2 and TRBJ1-4 gives the whole variable domain GAGVSQSPSNKVTEKGKDVELRCDPISGHTALYWYRQSLGQGLEFLIYFQGNSAPDKSGLPSDRFSAERTGGSVSTLTIQRTQQEDSAVYLCASSLPPGTGVSYEKLFFGSGTQLSVL.

The rearrangement uses TRBV29-1 and TRBJ2-7; the D gene is possibly TRBD1 (7 bases). The CDR3 runs 18 residues. Germline V CDR1 and CDR2: SQVTM, ANQGSEA. V was clipped by 6 bases and J by 3 bases, with 30 bases between them. In nucleotides, the CDR3 is TGCAGCGTCGCGTCGGGTGGGGGGTTCGACAGGGCTCTCTACGAGCAGTACTTC. Its translation is CSVASGGGFDRALYEQYF.

V usage is TRBV27 and J usage is TRBJ2-7; TRBD1 might be the D (5 bases). Germline CDR1 reads MNHEY; CDR2 reads SMNVEV (reference sequence). The germline V and J ends were trimmed by 5 bases and 2 bases, with 10 bases remaining between them. This CDR3 spans 13 amino acids. The CDR3, as DNA: TGTGCCAGCAGTCTACAGGAGACCTACGAGCAGTACTTC. Protein sequence: CASSLQETYEQYF.

A note on this clone: Other DNA sequences in the same sample also yield this CDR3. J is TRBJ2-7 and V is TRBV7-6, with D possibly matching TRBD2 (6 bases). This CDR3 spans 13 amino acids. CDR1 SGHVS and CDR2 FNYEAQ come from the germline V gene. V lost 5 bases to trimming and J lost 3 bases, with 11 bases between them. The CDR3 here is CASSLEGRYEQYF. The CDR3 nucleotides read TGTGCCAGCAGCCTGGAGGGCCGCTACGAGCAGTACTTC.